The 11 T cell receptor beta chains listed next were all sequenced from one sample in a study of technical replicates of blood from several donors. Some clones are missing from TCRdb's copy, which holds only in-frame ones; the method was immunoSEQ multiplex PCR. The sample carries 65,000 to 85,000 clones, 90% to 98% recorded once. What was sequenced was T cells isolated from PBMCs. These TCRs come from a human donor in good health.

The rearrangement uses TRBV28 and TRBJ2-3, with 10 nucleotides matching TRBD2. This CDR3 contains 17 residues. The germline CDR1 and CDR2 sequences are MDHEN and SYDVKM. J gave up 5 bases and V 5 bases, and 13 bases lay outside the gene matches. The CDR3 loop reads CASSLLAAGGPEDTQYF. The CDR3 nucleotides are TGTGCCAGCAGTCTCCTGGCAGCGGGAGGGCCGGAAGATACGCAGTATTTT. Full variable domain (outside the CDR3, taken from reference TRBV28 and TRBJ2-3): DVKVTQSSRYLVKRTGEKVFLECVQDMDHENMFWYRQDPGLGLRLIYFSYDVKMKEKGDIPEGYSVSREKKERFSLILESASTNQTSMYLCASSLLAAGGPEDTQYFGPGTRLTVL.

This clone was recorded at least ten times. This chain joins TRBV5-1 and TRBJ1-5; D is ambiguous. There are 16 residues in the CDR3. Germline V gives CDR1 SGHRS, CDR2 YFSETQ. V was pared by 4 bases and J by 4 bases, with 18 bases between. This CDR3 reads CASSEGSPGLNQPQHF. The CDR3 coding sequence is TGCGCCAGCAGCGAGGGTTCCCCGGGATTAAATCAGCCCCAGCATTTT.

The CDR3: CASRAPGQANYGYTF. As DNA, the CDR3 is TGTGCCAGCAGAGCCCCGGGACAAGCTAACTATGGCTACACCTTC. The gene calls are TRBV6-1 and TRBJ1-2; a possible D gene is TRBD1 (6 bases). The CDR3 is 15 residues long. V lost 6 bases and J 0 bases, leaving 14 bases between the germline ends. CDR1 is MNHNS, CDR2 SASEGT, per germline.

The V and J genes are TRBV5-6 and TRBJ2-6; D is uncertain. The CDR3 contains 14 residues. The ends were cut back, 3 bases at V and 0 bases at J, with 4 bases in the middle. Looked up from germline, CDR1 is SGHDT and CDR2 is YYEEEE. The CDR3 sequence is CASSSSSGANVLTF. CDR3 DNA: TGTGCCAGCAGCTCGAGCTCTGGGGCCAACGTCCTGACTTTC.

The genes are TRBV29-1 and TRBJ2-7; D not resolved. CDR1 is SQVTM and CDR2 is ANQGSEA in the germline V gene. There are 13 residues in the CDR3. V was shortened by 2 bases and J by 0 bases, with 8 bases between the two germline ends. This chain's CDR3 is CSVELQDSYEQYF. The CDR3 region has the DNA TGCAGCGTTGAACTTCAGGACTCCTACGAGCAGTACTTC.

V usage is TRBV4-2 and J usage is TRBJ1-3; D is uncertain. This CDR3 is built from 15 residues. Germline V lookup: CDR1 LGHNA, CDR2 YNFKEQ. The V end lost 1 base, the J end lost 1 base, and 8 bases lay between the germline ends. In DNA, the CDR3 is TGTGCCAGCAGCCAAGGGCGAGGGTCTGGAAACACCATATATTTT. This sequence encodes CASSQGRGSGNTIYF.

The V call is TRBV6-5, the J call TRBJ1-1; 9 bases fit TRBD1. The CDR3 is 14 residues long. From germline, CDR1 is MNHEY and CDR2 SVGAGI. The V segment lost 7 bases and the J segment 4 bases; nucleotides outside the gene matches: 7. CDR3 DNA sequence: TGTGCCAGCAATAACAGGGGGCTTGGCACTGAAGCTTTCTTT. Translation gives CASNNRGLGTEAFF.

This chain links TRBV29-1 with TRBJ2-3; 9 positions agree with TRBD2. This CDR3 is built from 14 residues. Germline assignment: CDR1 SQVTM and CDR2 ANQGSEA. After removal of 6 bases from V and 5 bases from J, the junction contained 9 bases not matched to a gene. CDR3 sequence reads: CSVGSGRSGDTQYF. CDR3 DNA: TGCAGCGTGGGTAGCGGGAGATCAGGAGATACGCAGTATTTT.

This chain links TRBV5-1 with TRBJ1-1; D is unclear. CDR1 is SGHRS and CDR2 is YFSETQ in the germline V gene. The CDR3 runs to 13 residues. Deletions cut 1 base from V and 1 base from J, with 5 bases between. The CDR3 nucleotides read TGCGCCAGCAGCTTGCAGGCGAACACTGAAGCTTTCTTT. It specifies CASSLQANTEAFF.

The chain couples TRBV7-9 to TRBJ1-1; D not resolved. The V gene lost 4 bases and the J gene lost 7 bases, with 25 bases spanning the gap. The CDR3 loop spans 17 amino acids. Germline V lookup: CDR1 SEHNR, CDR2 FQNEAQ (reference sequence). CDR3 in DNA: TGTGCCAGCAGCTCCTTTCGAGGATCGCCCTTTTCGAATGAAGCTTTCTTT. Amino acids: CASSSFRGSPFSNEAFF.

V is TRBV2 and J is TRBJ2-3, with 9 bases identical to TRBD2. Trimming took 3 bases from V and 3 from J; bases not matched to a gene: 4. Germline V gene sequence: CDR1 SNHLY, CDR2 FYNNEI. The CDR3 has 15 residues. CDR3 residues: CASSDRRGGTDTQYF. DNA for the CDR3: TGTGCCAGCAGTGACAGGCGGGGGGGGACAGATACGCAGTATTTT.